These T cell receptor beta chains were read from a single sample in a study of blood T cell repertoires in COVID-19. Here immunoSEQ multiplex PCR was the method, and the copy in TCRdb shows in-frame clones only, minus some. The repertoire includes hundreds of thousands of clones, around 92% of them detected once, and roughly a tenth sits in the top ten. Specimen: PBMCs or T cells enriched from blood (not recorded which). These receptors all stem from a woman aged 25 to 39 who had recovered from COVID-19. Each CDR3 is given with its conserved first and last residue. The order of the fields is J gene, clone size, D gene, V gene, CDR3 protein, CDR3 DNA. A D gene is named only where the DNA matches it firmly. Some rows have no size entry. The others give once, few or many, or a class for an expanded clone.

TRBJ1-6	NA	NA	TRBV27	CASSLGAGVYNSPLHF	TGTGCCAGCAGTCTCGGTGCGGGGGTATATAATTCACCCCTCCACTTT
TRBJ2-1	NA	NA	TRBV4-2	CASSRETERPHRQQFF	TGTGCCAGCAGCCGGGAGACTGAGCGCCCACACCGTCAGCAGTTCTTC
TRBJ1-5	once	TRBD1	TRBV18	CASSPEQGDQPQHF	TGTGCCAGCTCACCGGAGCAGGGGGATCAGCCCCAGCATTTT
TRBJ1-3	NA	NA	TRBV19	CATRTVIGNTIYF	TGTGCCACCAGGACAGTAATTGGAAACACCATATATTTT
TRBJ2-7	NA	TRBD2	TRBV5-1	CASSQLGEGYYEQYF	TGCGCCAGCAGCCAATTGGGGGAGGGTTACTACGAGCAGTACTTC
TRBJ2-2	NA	TRBD2	TRBV2	CASGLLAGPPSDAGELFF	TGTGCCAGCGGACTACTAGCGGGTCCGCCCTCGGACGCCGGGGAGCTGTTTTTT
TRBJ2-7	NA	TRBD2	TRBV18	CASSPASGSSYEQYF	TGTGCCAGCTCACCGGCTAGCGGAAGCTCCTACGAGCAGTACTTC
TRBJ2-6	NA	NA	TRBV28	CASSPGISGANVLTF	TGTGCCAGCAGCCCGGGGATCTCTGGGGCCAACGTCCTGACTTTC
TRBJ2-6	NA	NA	TRBV6-2/TRBV6-3	CASSFNPGGGTGANVLTF	TGTGCCAGCAGTTTTAATCCCGGAGGGGGCACTGGGGCCAACGTCCTGACTTTC
TRBJ1-1	once	NA	TRBV6-4	CASSVRLNTEAFF	TGTGCCAGCAGTGTACGGTTGAACACTGAAGCTTTCTTT
TRBJ1-5	NA	NA	TRBV3-1/TRBV3-2	CASSLDRNQPQHF	TGTGCCAGCAGCCTGGACAGAAATCAGCCCCAGCATTTT
TRBJ1-4	NA	NA	TRBV9	CASSVEGLSNEKLFF	TGTGCCAGCAGCGTAGAGGGGCTATCTAATGAAAAACTGTTTTTT
TRBJ2-7	NA	TRBD1	TRBV5-8	CASSRQGLKNYEQYF	TGTGCCAGCAGCCGACAGGGGTTAAAGAACTACGAGCAGTACTTC
TRBJ2-3	NA	TRBD2	TRBV27	CASTFGTRGADTQYF	TGTGCCAGCACCTTCGGGACCCGGGGGGCAGATACGCAGTATTTT
TRBJ2-1	NA	NA	TRBV6-5	CASSYVTGLLNEQFF	TGTGCCAGCAGTTACGTCACGGGACTTCTCAATGAGCAGTTCTTC
TRBJ1-4	NA	NA	TRBV18	CASSPPSGGYSEKLFF	TGTGCCAGCTCACCACCTTCCGGGGGGTATTCTGAAAAACTGTTTTTT
TRBJ1-3	once	NA	TRBV10-3	CAIRLGAGNTIYF	TGTGCCATCAGACTGGGGGCCGGAAACACCATATATTTT
TRBJ2-2	NA	TRBD2	TRBV7-2	CASSLSPSGPNTGELFF	TGTGCCAGCAGCTTATCCCCTAGCGGCCCGAACACCGGGGAGCTGTTTTTT
TRBJ2-7	NA	TRBD1	TRBV7-9	CASSLRTGNYEQYF	TGTGCCAGCAGCTTAAGGACAGGGAACTACGAGCAGTACTTC
TRBJ2-1	NA	TRBD2	TRBV4-3	CASSQDRLAGDFRNEQFF	TGCGCCAGCAGCCAAGATAGGCTAGCGGGAGACTTTAGGAATGAGCAGTTCTTC
TRBJ2-7	once	NA	TRBV10-2	CASSHLRDKTYEQYF	TGCGCCAGCAGCCACCTCCGGGATAAGACCTACGAGCAGTACTTC
TRBJ1-2	NA	TRBD1	TRBV7-9	CASSSLQGAGGGYTF	TGTGCCAGCAGTTCGTTACAGGGGGCAGGAGGCGGCTACACCTTC
TRBJ2-7	NA	NA	TRBV5-6	CASSRPVAYEQYF	TGTGCCAGCAGCCGTCCGGTGGCCTACGAGCAGTACTTC
TRBJ2-1	NA	NA	TRBV9	CASSALGPPGNEQFF	TGTGCCAGCAGCGCCCTCGGCCCACCGGGCAATGAGCAGTTCTTC
TRBJ1-5	NA	TRBD1	TRBV5-4	CASSRGDRPNQPQHF	TGTGCCAGCAGCCGAGGGGACAGACCCAATCAGCCCCAGCATTTT
TRBJ1-4	NA	NA	TRBV12-5	CASGRGINEKLFF	TGTGCTAGTGGTCGCGGAATCAATGAAAAACTGTTTTTT